These 10 T cell receptor beta chains share one sample of origin, sequenced in a study of cytomegalovirus exposure and HLA in healthy donors. It was with 60 Vbeta and 13 Jbeta primers that the PCR ran. Data came from immunoSEQ multiplex PCR; TCRdb stores just in-frame clones and leaves some out. In the table there are 150,000 to 250,000 clones, roughly 79% of which are singletons. The material sequenced was PBMCs. The receptors come from a man aged 25-45 years in good health and CMV-seronegative.

The CDR3: CASSIPIWGYTF. As DNA, the CDR3 is TGTGCCAGTAGTATCCCTATATGGGGCTACACCTTC. The chain uses TRBV19 and TRBJ1-2, with D unresolved. V was cut by 3 bases and J by 8 bases, with 10 bases left in between. CDR1 is LNHDA and CDR2 is SQIVND in the germline V gene (reference sequence). CDR3 length equals 12 residues.

CDR3 region: CASSQDPLVYTQYF. CDR3 bases: TGCGCCAGCAGCCAAGATCCACTGGTCTATACGCAGTATTTT. This chain connects TRBV4-1 to TRBJ2-3; D not certain. Trimming pared 0 bases from V and 7 bases from J, leaving 11 bases between. The CDR3 is 14 amino acids. Germline V CDR1 and CDR2: MGHRA, YSYEKL.

V and J are TRBV28 and TRBJ2-2; the match to TRBD2 covers 8 bases. Germline assignment: CDR1 MDHEN and CDR2 SYDVKM. The length of the CDR3 is 18 residues. The J segment lost 6 bases and the V segment lost 5 bases, leaving 17 bases of the junction unmatched. CDR3 DNA: TGTGCCAGCAGTATTTACCCCTCCGGGACTAGTATGTCCGGGGAGCTGTTTTTT. Residues: CASSIYPSGTSMSGELFF.

The chain carries TRBV9 and TRBJ2-1, with 10 nucleotides matching TRBD1. Germline-derived CDR1 and CDR2 are SGDLS and YYNGEE. This CDR3 has 15 amino acids. Trimming removed 4 bases from V and 3 bases from J; junction bases left unmatched: 4. The CDR3 here is CASSSRDRGYNEQFF. The CDR3 DNA is TGTGCCAGCAGCTCCCGGGACAGGGGCTACAATGAGCAGTTCTTC.

The chain employs TRBV6-1 and TRBJ1-5, with TRBD1 matching over 7 bases. Germline V CDR1 and CDR2: MNHNS, SASEGT. The CDR3 totals 14 residues. V lost 2 bases to trimming and J lost 4 bases; unmatched junction nucleotides: 2. The CDR3: CASSERRGNQPQHF. For the CDR3, the DNA is TGTGCCAGCAGTGAACGCAGGGGGAATCAGCCCCAGCATTTT.

The rearrangement uses TRBV30 and TRBJ2-1; 10 bases agree with TRBD2. Germline CDR1 and CDR2: GTSNPN and SVGIG (reference sequence). The CDR3 is made up of 15 amino acids. V shed 4 bases, J shed 2 bases, and the junction held 5 bases outside the gene matches. CDR3 in amino acids: CAWTPLAGAYNEQFF. DNA of the CDR3: TGTGCCTGGACTCCCCTAGCGGGAGCCTACAATGAGCAGTTCTTC.

The chain uses TRBV6-5 and TRBJ2-1; the match to TRBD2 covers 7 bases. Germline V gene sequence: CDR1 MNHEY, CDR2 SVGAGI. The V gene end was trimmed by 5 bases and the J gene end by 4 bases; junction bases not matched to a gene: 2. This CDR3 comprises 13 residues. CDR3 amino acids: CASSSGEYNEQFF. CDR3 DNA sequence: TGTGCCAGCAGTAGCGGGGAATACAATGAGCAGTTCTTC.

V gene TRBV10-1 combines with J gene TRBJ2-1; possible D gene TRBD2, 5 bases. CDR1 and CDR2 from the germline V gene are WNHNN and SYGVQD (reference sequence). The CDR3 extends over 13 amino acids. Trimming cost V 4 bases and J 7 bases, with 11 bases left between them. This CDR3 is CASSAPTGNEQFF. CDR3 in DNA: TGCGCCAGCAGTGCGCCTACGGGAAATGAGCAGTTCTTC.

The chain links TRBV23-1 to TRBJ2-7, with 8 bases fitting TRBD1. TRBV23-1 is an ORF, and what it does is uncertain. The CDR3 sequence is 13 residues long. V shed 8 bases, J shed 4 bases, and the junction held 7 bases outside the gene matches. In DNA form, the CDR3 reads TGCGCCAGCCGACAAAGACAGGGGTACGAGCAGTACTTC. It codes for CASRQRQGYEQYF.

The chain carries TRBV15 and TRBJ2-3, with 12 nucleotides matching TRBD2. CDR3 length: 20 residues. CDR1 LNHNV and CDR2 YYDKDF come from the germline V gene (reference sequence). Trimming at V came to 0 bases and at J to 4 bases, leaving 14 bases not matched to a gene. CDR3 bases: TGTGCCACCAGCAGAGAGACTAGCGGGAGTCCCCGGGGTTCGGCAGATACGCAGTATTTT. Amino acid sequence: CATSRETSGSPRGSADTQYF.